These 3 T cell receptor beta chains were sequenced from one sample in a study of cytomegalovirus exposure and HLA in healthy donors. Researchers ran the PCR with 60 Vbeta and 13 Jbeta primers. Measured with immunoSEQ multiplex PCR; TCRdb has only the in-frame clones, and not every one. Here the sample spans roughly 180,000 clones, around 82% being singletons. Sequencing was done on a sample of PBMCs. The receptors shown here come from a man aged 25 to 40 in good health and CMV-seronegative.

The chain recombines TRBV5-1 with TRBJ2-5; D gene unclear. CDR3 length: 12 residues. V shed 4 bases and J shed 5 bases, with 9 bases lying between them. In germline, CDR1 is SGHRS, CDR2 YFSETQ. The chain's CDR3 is CASSLVQETQYF. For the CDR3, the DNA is TGCGCCAGCAGCCTAGTGCAGGAGACCCAGTACTTC.

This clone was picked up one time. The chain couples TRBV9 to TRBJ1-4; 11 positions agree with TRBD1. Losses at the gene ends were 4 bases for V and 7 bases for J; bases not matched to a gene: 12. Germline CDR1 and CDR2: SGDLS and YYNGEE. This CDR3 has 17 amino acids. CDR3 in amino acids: CASSTTTGTGGGEKLFF. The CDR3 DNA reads TGTGCCAGCAGCACCACAACCGGGACAGGGGGTGGTGAAAAACTGTTTTTT.

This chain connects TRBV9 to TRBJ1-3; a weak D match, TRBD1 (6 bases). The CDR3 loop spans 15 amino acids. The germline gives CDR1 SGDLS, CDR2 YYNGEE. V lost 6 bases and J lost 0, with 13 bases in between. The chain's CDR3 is CASTRQASSGNTIYF. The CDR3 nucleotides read TGTGCCAGCACAAGACAGGCCAGCTCTGGAAACACCATATATTTT.